The clone carrying this T cell receptor beta chain was seen a handful of times. As yet, its antigen is unknown. The data belong to a study of molecular identifiers for immune sequencing clone quantification. The wider study: Sequencing covered four of five parts into which replicate RNA from about 20,000 or 100,000 naive CD8 cells was split.

Study results and caveats: Amid 750,000 to 1,000,000 naive cells, spiked Jurkat TCR RNA from one cell was reportedly still detectable.

The authors gated naive CD8 T cells as CD8+CD4-CCR7+CD45RA+ for sorting. Using its own MiXCR run on the PCR reads, TCRdb lists one record per CDR3 protein. Among some 680,000 distinct CDR3 sequences listed, about 25% were seen once. Sequenced sample: naive CD8+ T cells from blood, with Jurkat cell RNA spiked in. The subset here: FACS-sorted CD8+CD4-CCR7+CD45RA+ naive T cells. The clonotype was recovered from a human donor in good health. Some libraries in this study had Jurkat cell RNA spiked in.

The CDR3 loop reads CASSQDSGFGYGYTF. DNA for the CDR3: TGCGCCAGCAGCCAAGATTCGGGGTTCGGCTATGGCTACACCTTC. The rearrangement links TRBV4-1 to TRBJ1-2; D ambiguous. This CDR3 has 15 residues. V lost 0 bases, J lost 4 bases, and 12 bases lay in between. Germline V lookup: CDR1 MGHRA, CDR2 YSYEKL.